The next 4 T cell receptor beta chains were all read from a single sample in a study of regulatory T cells in long-lasting Graves disease. The time point was: newly diagnosed GD, antithyroid drugs for less than 3 months. Making the TCR library involved RNA that had been extracted from PBMCs. Arm-PCR of CDR3 regions and iRepertoire HTBI primers were used to build TCR beta libraries. MiXCR was run by TCRdb on the multiplex PCR reads, yielding one entry per CDR3 protein. The table shows almost 450,000 distinct CDR3 sequences, with 15% to 20% occurring only once. These data were also reused for a study on T cells in Graves' hyperthyroidism and ophthalmopathy.

The sequenced sample was peripheral blood mononuclear cells (PBMCs), obtained at new diagnosis, from a patient treated with antithyroid drugs. The receptor set was obtained from a woman aged 25 to 39 with Graves disease.

The sample holds a few counts of this clonotype. The chain recombines TRBV30 with TRBJ2-1; 9 bases are a match to TRBD2. The germline CDR1 and CDR2 sequences are GTSNPN and SVGIG (reference sequence). This CDR3 has 14 amino acids. The junction had 6 bases not matched to a gene; V was cut back by 4 bases and J by 5 bases. CDR3 bases: TGTGCCTGGAAATGGCTAGCGGGGAACAATGAGCAGTTCTTC. Encoded protein: CAWKWLAGNNEQFF.

The chain links TRBV29-1 to TRBJ1-2; D is uncertain. V dropped 1 base and J dropped 2 bases, with 14 bases sitting between them. The CDR3 length is 15 residues. Germline CDR1 is SQVTM and CDR2 is ANQGSEA. In DNA, the CDR3 is TGCAGCGTTGAAGTTGAAGTCACCCGCAACTATGGCTACACCTTC. Protein sequence: CSVEVEVTRNYGYTF.

This clonotype was seen at least ten times. In DNA form, the CDR3 reads TGTGCCAGCAGCTTAATCGGGGCCTACGAGCAGTACTTC. It codes for CASSLIGAYEQYF. The chain couples TRBV7-9 to TRBJ2-7; the D gene is possibly TRBD2 (5 bases). V lost 2 bases, J lost 2 bases, and 7 bases lay in between. CDR1 is SEHNR and CDR2 is FQNEAQ in the germline V gene (reference sequence). The CDR3 spans 13 residues.

This clonotype appeared many times. CDR3 bases: TGTGCCAGCAGATTAACAGGGGGCCAAGAGACCCAGTACTTC. Its translation is CASRLTGGQETQYF. The chain has TRBV7-9 and TRBJ2-5; 8 bases map to TRBD1. This CDR3 has 14 amino acids. With 6 bases clipped from V and 1 base from J, the junction kept 4 bases outside the gene matches. Germline V lookup: CDR1 SEHNR, CDR2 FQNEAQ (reference sequence).